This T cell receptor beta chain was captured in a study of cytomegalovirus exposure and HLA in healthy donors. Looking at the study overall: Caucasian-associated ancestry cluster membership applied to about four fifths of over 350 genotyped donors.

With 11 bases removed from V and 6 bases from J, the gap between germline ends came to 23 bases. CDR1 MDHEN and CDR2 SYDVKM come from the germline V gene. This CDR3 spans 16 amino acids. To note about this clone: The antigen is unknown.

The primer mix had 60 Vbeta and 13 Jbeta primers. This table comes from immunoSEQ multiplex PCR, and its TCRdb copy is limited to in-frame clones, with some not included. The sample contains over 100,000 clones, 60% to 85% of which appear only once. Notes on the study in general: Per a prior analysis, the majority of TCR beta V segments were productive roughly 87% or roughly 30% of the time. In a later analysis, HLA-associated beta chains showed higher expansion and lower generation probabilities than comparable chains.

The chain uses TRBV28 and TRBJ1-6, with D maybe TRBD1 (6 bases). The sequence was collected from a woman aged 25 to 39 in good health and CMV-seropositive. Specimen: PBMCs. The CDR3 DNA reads TGTGCCGCCCACGATCGGCCGGGGGGGCGTAATTCACCCCTCCACTTT. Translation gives CAAHDRPGGRNSPLHF.